This T cell receptor (beta chain) emerged from a study of human T cells and chemical hapten exposure. Via MiXCR, TCRdb re-called the RACE reads, giving one row per CDR3 protein. The sample lists about 60,000 distinct CDR3 sequences, roughly 10% occurring once. Between the trimmed V and J ends, which lost 0 bases and 2 bases, there was a span of 11 bases. The CDR3 runs to 15 residues. The germline CDR1 and CDR2 sequences are LGHNA and YNFKEQ. Sample time point: pre-sensitization, week 0. Treatment here: therapeutic diphenylcyclopropenone sensitization with weekly scalp DPC. The total RNA was obtained from whole blood that was not fractionated.

This TCR came from a woman in her thirties or forties with alopecia areata. Some clones in this sample may be carry-over from other donors' samples. The source was whole blood, collected in connection with sensitization to the hapten diphenylcyclopropenone (DPC). The gene calls are TRBV4-2 and TRBJ2-7, with D unclear. The chain's CDR3 is CASSQDPRDPYEQYF. The CDR3 coding sequence is TGTGCCAGCAGCCAAGATCCGAGAGACCCCTACGAGCAGTACTTC.